These T cell receptor beta chains were read from a single sample in a study of blood T cell repertoires in COVID-19. The method was immunoSEQ multiplex PCR; TCRdb's version includes in-frame clones alone and lacks a portion of them. The sample has approximately 270,000 clones, approximately 84% seen once. Sequencing used peripheral blood. The receptors were gathered from a person aged 70 to 85 with COVID-19, enrolled during active disease. The CDR3 runs from the conserved cysteine through the conserved F or W. D genes are given only for firm matches. A clone size is listed for some rows: how often the clone was seen (once, few, many), or a class if it is expanded.

d_call: NA; clone_size: NA; j_call: TRBJ1-6; v_call: TRBV5-4; cdr3_nt: TGTGCCAGCAGCTTGCAGGGACTCAATTCACCCCTCCACTTT; cdr3_aa: CASSLQGLNSPLHF
d_call: NA; clone_size: NA; j_call: TRBJ2-7; v_call: TRBV11-2; cdr3_nt: TGTGCCAGCGCCCCGGACACCCCCTACGAGCAGTACTTC; cdr3_aa: CASAPDTPYEQYF
d_call: TRBD1; clone_size: NA; j_call: TRBJ2-1; v_call: TRBV11-2; cdr3_nt: TGTGCCAGCAGCTTATCGGGACAGGGGATACACAATGAGCAGTTCTTC; cdr3_aa: CASSLSGQGIHNEQFF
d_call: NA; clone_size: few; j_call: TRBJ1-5; v_call: TRBV2; cdr3_nt: TGTGCCAGCAGTGCCCTCGGACAGCCTTGGACCAATCAGCCCCAGCATTTT; cdr3_aa: CASSALGQPWTNQPQHF
d_call: NA; clone_size: NA; j_call: TRBJ1-2; v_call: TRBV28; cdr3_nt: TGTGCCAGCAGTCGGGAGAACCCGGGTGGCTATGGCTACACCTTC; cdr3_aa: CASSRENPGGYGYTF
d_call: NA; clone_size: NA; j_call: TRBJ1-1; v_call: TRBV3-1/TRBV3-2; cdr3_nt: TGTGCCAGCAGCCAAGATATCGGGGTAGGAGCTTTCTTT; cdr3_aa: CASSQDIGVGAFF
d_call: NA; clone_size: NA; j_call: TRBJ1-1; v_call: TRBV5-8; cdr3_nt: TGTGCCAGCAGCTTATTTATCGGAGCTTTCTTT; cdr3_aa: CASSLFIGAFF
d_call: TRBD1; clone_size: NA; j_call: TRBJ1-2; v_call: TRBV24-1; cdr3_nt: TGTGCCACCAGTGACCCAGGGACAGGGAGCTATGGCTACACCTTC; cdr3_aa: CATSDPGTGSYGYTF
d_call: TRBD1; clone_size: many; j_call: TRBJ1-6; v_call: TRBV28; cdr3_nt: TGTGCCAGCAGCACTGGACAGGGAGTAGGTTCACCCCTCCACTTT; cdr3_aa: CASSTGQGVGSPLHF
d_call: NA; clone_size: NA; j_call: TRBJ2-3; v_call: TRBV6-2/TRBV6-3; cdr3_nt: TGTGCCAGCAGCCCTCGTCCACGGTCGGGCGGGGCTACAGATACGCAGTATTTT; cdr3_aa: CASSPRPRSGGATDTQYF
d_call: TRBD1; clone_size: NA; j_call: TRBJ1-4; v_call: TRBV19; cdr3_nt: TGTGCCAGTAGGCGGACAGGCCCGGTTCGTGAAAAACTGTTTTTT; cdr3_aa: CASRRTGPVREKLFF
d_call: TRBD2; clone_size: NA; j_call: TRBJ2-1; v_call: TRBV28; cdr3_nt: TGTGCCAGCAGTCTGCGACTAGCGGGAGTGATCAGGACTAACAATGAGCAGTTCTTC; cdr3_aa: CASSLRLAGVIRTNNEQFF
d_call: TRBD1; clone_size: NA; j_call: TRBJ1-2; v_call: TRBV2; cdr3_nt: TGTGCCAGCAGTGAAGCTCGGTCAGGGGGCTATGGCTACACCTTC; cdr3_aa: CASSEARSGGYGYTF
d_call: NA; clone_size: NA; j_call: TRBJ2-5; v_call: TRBV28; cdr3_nt: TGTGCCAGCAGTTTTCAGGGCGCAAAGACCCAGTACTTC; cdr3_aa: CASSFQGAKTQYF
d_call: NA; clone_size: NA; j_call: TRBJ1-6; v_call: TRBV6-1; cdr3_nt: TGTGCCAGCAGTGAGTCAGGCGCTAATTCACCCCTCCACTTT; cdr3_aa: CASSESGANSPLHF
d_call: TRBD2; clone_size: few; j_call: TRBJ2-1; v_call: TRBV7-8; cdr3_nt: TGTGCCAGCAGCTCGAGTCTAGCGGGCTCCTACAATGAGCAGTTCTTC; cdr3_aa: CASSSSLAGSYNEQFF
d_call: NA; clone_size: NA; j_call: TRBJ1-2; v_call: TRBV28; cdr3_nt: TGTGCCAGCAGTTCCGGACAGAGCCCGGACACCTTC; cdr3_aa: CASSSGQSPDTF
d_call: TRBD1; clone_size: NA; j_call: TRBJ2-3; v_call: TRBV19; cdr3_nt: TGTGCCACCCAAACCGGGACAGTACAATCTAGCACAGATACGCAGTATTTT; cdr3_aa: CATQTGTVQSSTDTQYF
d_call: NA; clone_size: once; j_call: TRBJ1-5; v_call: TRBV6-5; cdr3_nt: TGTGCCAGCACCAGGACAAATAGCAATCAGCCCCAGCATTTT; cdr3_aa: CASTRTNSNQPQHF
d_call: TRBD1; clone_size: NA; j_call: TRBJ2-7; v_call: TRBV5-4; cdr3_nt: TGTGCCAGCAGCTCGGACAGGGGGGACTACGAGCAGTACTTC; cdr3_aa: CASSSDRGDYEQYF
d_call: NA; clone_size: NA; j_call: TRBJ1-5; v_call: TRBV19; cdr3_nt: TGTGCCAGTAGTATAGGGAGATATAGCAATCAGCCCCAGCATTTT; cdr3_aa: CASSIGRYSNQPQHF
d_call: NA; clone_size: NA; j_call: TRBJ1-2; v_call: TRBV9; cdr3_nt: TGTGCCAGCAGCGTAGGGGTACAGACCGCTGTGCGCTACACCTTC; cdr3_aa: CASSVGVQTAVRYTF